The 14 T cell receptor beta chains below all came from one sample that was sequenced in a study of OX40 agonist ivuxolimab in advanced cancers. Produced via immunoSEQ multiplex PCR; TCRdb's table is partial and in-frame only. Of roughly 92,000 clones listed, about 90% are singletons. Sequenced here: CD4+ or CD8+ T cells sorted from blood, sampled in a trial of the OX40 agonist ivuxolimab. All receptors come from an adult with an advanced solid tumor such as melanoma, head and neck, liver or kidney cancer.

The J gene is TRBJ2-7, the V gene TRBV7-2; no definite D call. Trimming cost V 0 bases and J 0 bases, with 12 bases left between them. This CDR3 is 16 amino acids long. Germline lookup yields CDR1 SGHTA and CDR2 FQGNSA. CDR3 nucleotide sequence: TGTGCCAGCAGCTTAGCAAGCAGTTATTCCTCCTACGAGCAGTACTTC. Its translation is CASSLASSYSSYEQYF. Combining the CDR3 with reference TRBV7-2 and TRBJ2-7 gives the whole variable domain GAGVSQSPSNKVTEKGKDVELRCDPISGHTALYWYRQSLGQGLEFLIYFQGNSAPDKSGLPSDRFSAERTGGSVSTLTIQRTQQEDSAVYLCASSLASSYSSYEQYFGPGTRLTVT.

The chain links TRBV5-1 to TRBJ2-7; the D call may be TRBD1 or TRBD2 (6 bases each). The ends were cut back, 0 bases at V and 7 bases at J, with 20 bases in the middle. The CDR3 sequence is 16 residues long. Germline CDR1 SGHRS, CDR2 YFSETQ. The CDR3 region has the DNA TGCGCCAGCAGCTTGGAGGGGGGCAGAGTTCAGTCGGAGCAGTACTTC. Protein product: CASSLEGGRVQSEQYF.

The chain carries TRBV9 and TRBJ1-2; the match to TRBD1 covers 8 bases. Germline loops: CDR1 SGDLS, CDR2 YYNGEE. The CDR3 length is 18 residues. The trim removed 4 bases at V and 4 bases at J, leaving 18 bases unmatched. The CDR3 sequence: CASSKGRQGTLRLYGYTF. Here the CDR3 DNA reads TGTGCCAGCAGCAAAGGGAGACAGGGGACCTTAAGACTCTATGGCTACACCTTC. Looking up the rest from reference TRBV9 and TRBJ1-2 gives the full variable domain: DSGVTQTPKHLITATGQRVTLRCSPRSGDLSVYWYQQSLDQGLQFLIQYYNGEERAKGNILERFSAQQFPDLHSELNLSSLELGDSALYFCASSKGRQGTLRLYGYTFGSGTRLTVV.

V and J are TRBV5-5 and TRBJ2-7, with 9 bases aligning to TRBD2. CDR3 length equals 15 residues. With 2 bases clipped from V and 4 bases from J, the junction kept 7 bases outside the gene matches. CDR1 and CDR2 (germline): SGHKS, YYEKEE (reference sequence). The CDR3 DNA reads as TGTGCCAGCAGCTTCCCGCTAGCGGGGCTTTACGAGCAGTACTTC. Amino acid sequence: CASSFPLAGLYEQYF. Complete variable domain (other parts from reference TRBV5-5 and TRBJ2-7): DAGVTQSPTHLIKTRGQQVTLRCSPISGHKSVSWYQQVLGQGPQFIFQYYEKEERGRGNFPDRFSARQFPNYSSELNVNALLLGDSALYLCASSFPLAGLYEQYFGPGTRLTVT.

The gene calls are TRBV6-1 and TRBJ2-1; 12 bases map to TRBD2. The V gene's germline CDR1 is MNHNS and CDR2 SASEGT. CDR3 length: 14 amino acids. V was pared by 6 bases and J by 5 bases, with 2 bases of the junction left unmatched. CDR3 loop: CASRTSGRNNEQFF. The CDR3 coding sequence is TGTGCCAGCAGAACTAGCGGGAGGAACAATGAGCAGTTCTTC.

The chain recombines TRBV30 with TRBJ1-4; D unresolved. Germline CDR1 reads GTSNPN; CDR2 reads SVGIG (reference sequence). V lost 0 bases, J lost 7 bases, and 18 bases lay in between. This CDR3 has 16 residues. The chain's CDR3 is CAWSVGRAPKTEKLFF. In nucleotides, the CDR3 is TGTGCCTGGAGTGTAGGGAGGGCCCCTAAGACTGAAAAACTGTTTTTT.

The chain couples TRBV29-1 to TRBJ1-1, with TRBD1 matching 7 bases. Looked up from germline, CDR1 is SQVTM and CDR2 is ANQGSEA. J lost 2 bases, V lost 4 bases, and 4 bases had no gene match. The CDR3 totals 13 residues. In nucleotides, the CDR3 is TGCAGCGTTGGCGAAGGGGGCAACACTGAAGCTTTCTTT. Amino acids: CSVGEGGNTEAFF.

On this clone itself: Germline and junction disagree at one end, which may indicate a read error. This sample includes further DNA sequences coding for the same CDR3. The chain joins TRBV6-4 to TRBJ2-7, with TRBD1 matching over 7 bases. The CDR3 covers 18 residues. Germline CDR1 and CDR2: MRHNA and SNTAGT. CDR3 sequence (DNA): TGCGCCAGCATCAGCGAGGGGGCGCTGACGGGGTGCGCCTACGAGCAGTACTTC. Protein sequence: CASISEGALTGCAYEQYF.

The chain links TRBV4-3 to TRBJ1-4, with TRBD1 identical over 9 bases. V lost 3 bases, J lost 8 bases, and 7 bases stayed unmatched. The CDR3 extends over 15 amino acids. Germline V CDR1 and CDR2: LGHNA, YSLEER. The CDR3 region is CASSQMGQGGEKLFF. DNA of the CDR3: TGCGCCAGCAGCCAGATGGGACAGGGTGGCGAAAAACTGTTTTTT.

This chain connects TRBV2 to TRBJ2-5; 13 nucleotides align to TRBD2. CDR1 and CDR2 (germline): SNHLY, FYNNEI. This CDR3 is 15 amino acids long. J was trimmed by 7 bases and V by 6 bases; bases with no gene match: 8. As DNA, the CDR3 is TGTGCCAGCAGCGCCGGGACTAGCGGGATGGGGACCCAGTACTTC. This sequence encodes CASSAGTSGMGTQYF.

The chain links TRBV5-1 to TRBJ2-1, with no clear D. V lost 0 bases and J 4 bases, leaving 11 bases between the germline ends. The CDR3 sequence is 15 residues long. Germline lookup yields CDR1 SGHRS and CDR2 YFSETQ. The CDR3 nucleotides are TGCGCCAGCAGCTTGGCTCAGGCTAGGTACAATGAGCAGTTCTTC. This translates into CASSLAQARYNEQFF.

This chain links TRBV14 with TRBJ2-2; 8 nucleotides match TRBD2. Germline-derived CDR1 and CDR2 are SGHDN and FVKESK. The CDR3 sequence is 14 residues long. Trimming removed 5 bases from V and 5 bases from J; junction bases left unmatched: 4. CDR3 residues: CASSTGTRTGELFF. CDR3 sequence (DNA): TGTGCCAGCAGCACCGGGACTAGAACCGGGGAGCTGTTTTTT.

The CDR3 reads CASSAASWQNTGELFF. CDR3 DNA: TGTGCCAGCAGTGCAGCTAGCTGGCAGAACACCGGGGAGCTGTTTTTT. The V call is TRBV6-4, the J call TRBJ2-2; D is perhaps TRBD2 (5 bases). V was cut by 4 bases and J by 1 base, with 13 bases left in between. CDR1 and CDR2 from the germline V gene are MRHNA and SNTAGT. The CDR3 has 16 amino acids.

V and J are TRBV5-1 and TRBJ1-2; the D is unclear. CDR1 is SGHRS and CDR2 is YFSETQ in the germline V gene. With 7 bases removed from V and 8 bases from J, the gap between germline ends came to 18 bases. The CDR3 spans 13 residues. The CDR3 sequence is CASALRESGGYTF. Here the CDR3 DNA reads TGCGCCAGCGCCTTACGGGAGTCGGGCGGCTACACCTTC.